Shown below are 31 T cell receptor beta chains from a single sample sequenced in a study of T cells in Graves' hyperthyroidism and ophthalmopathy. TCR beta CDR3 regions were amplified from RNA transcripts. HTBI primers were used for first-round RT-PCR of the TCR CDR3. MiXCR was run by TCRdb on the multiplex PCR reads, yielding one entry per CDR3 protein. The table has hundreds of thousands of distinct CDR3 sequences, nearly 20% seen once. Sequencing was carried out using blood. All receptors derive from a man in his forties with Graves' ophthalmopathy.

The J gene is TRBJ2-3, the V gene TRBV19; TRBD1 aligns across 8 bases. With 4 bases clipped from V and 2 bases from J, the junction kept 8 bases outside the gene matches. The CDR3 covers 16 residues. Germline V gives CDR1 LNHDA, CDR2 SQIVND (reference sequence). CDR3 DNA: TGTGCCAGTAGTACGGACCGGGACAGGAACACAGATACGCAGTATTTT. It encodes CASSTDRDRNTDTQYF.

V usage is TRBV6-1 and J usage is TRBJ2-3, with 10 bases aligning to TRBD2. The V and J ends lost 10 bases and 4 bases, in that order; junction bases with no gene match: 8. Germline-derived CDR1 and CDR2 are MNHNS and SASEGT. CDR3 length: 14 residues. The CDR3 coding sequence is TGTGCCACCCTGAGCGGGAGGGCCCCAGATACGCAGTATTTT. It yields the protein CATLSGRAPDTQYF.

This clonotype was counted a few times. This chain connects TRBV29-1 to TRBJ2-7; 12 bases match TRBD2. The last part of the DNA fits TRBJ2-1 better; the J call may be wrong. The CDR3 contains 15 residues. Looked up from germline, CDR1 is SQVTM and CDR2 is ANQGSEA. The CDR3 loop reads CSVANLAGGLSEQFF. CDR3 nucleotides: TGCAGCGTCGCCAATCTAGCGGGAGGGCTCAGCGAGCAGTTCTTC.

This clonotype was counted at least ten times. The chain is built from TRBV18 and TRBJ2-3; tentatively, D is TRBD2 (5 bases). CDR1 is KGHSH and CDR2 is LQKENI in the germline V gene. Trimming shortened V by 6 bases and J by 6 bases, and 10 bases separated the two germline ends. The CDR3 covers 12 residues. DNA for the CDR3: TGTGCCAGCTCGCCGAGGAGGGATACGCAGTATTTT. This gives the protein CASSPRRDTQYF.

The rearrangement links TRBV20-1 to TRBJ2-1, with TRBD2 matching over 15 bases. This CDR3 comprises 20 residues. Germline lookup yields CDR1 DFQATT and CDR2 SNEGSKA (reference sequence). V shed 3 bases and J 0 bases; nucleotides not matched to a gene: 12. CDR3 nucleotides: TGCAGTGCTAGCCCCTCCCCCGGGACTAGCGGGAGGCGCTCCTACAATGAGCAGTTCTTC. This gives the protein CSASPSPGTSGRRSYNEQFF.

As to this clonotype: A read error may be the cause here, since a much bigger clone is one base away. The chain has TRBV28 and TRBJ2-1; D gene uncertain. The J call may be in error: the DNA end matches TRBJ2-7 better. The CDR3 has 14 amino acids. Germline V lookup: CDR1 MDHEN, CDR2 SYDVKM. CDR3 sequence reads: CASSFGQVYNEQYF. CDR3 coding DNA: TGTGCCAGCAGTTTTGGGCAGGTCTACAATGAGCAGTACTTC.

The sample holds many counts of this clonotype. J is TRBJ2-7 and V is TRBV2, with D unresolved. Germline values: CDR1 SNHLY, CDR2 FYNNEI. V shed 6 bases and J shed 7 bases, with 10 bases lying between them. The CDR3 totals 11 residues. DNA for the CDR3: TGTGCCAGCAGCCGAACCGCGGAGCAGTACTTC. It specifies CASSRTAEQYF.

As DNA, the CDR3 is TGTGCCAGCAGCTCCCAAATGGGGGAGACCCAGTACTTC. Protein sequence: CASSSQMGETQYF. This sequence joins TRBV7-3 and TRBJ2-5; D call uncertain. The V gene lost 4 bases and the J gene lost 5 bases, with 11 bases spanning the gap. This CDR3 has 13 residues. Germline V gene data show CDR1 as SGHTA and CDR2 as FQGTGA. The entire variable domain, with the rest obtained from reference TRBV7-3 and TRBJ2-5, is as follows: GAGVSQTPSNKVTEKGKYVELRCDPISGHTALYWYRQSLGQGPEFLIYFQGTGAADDSGLPNDRFFAVRPEGSVSTLKIQRTERGDSAVYLCASSSQMGETQYFGPGTRLLVL.

The chain couples TRBV13 to TRBJ1-6; 10 bases fit TRBD1. V was pared by 5 bases and J by 6 bases, with 4 bases of the junction left unmatched. The germline V gene encodes CDR1 PRHDT and CDR2 FYEKMQ (reference sequence). The CDR3 length is 15 residues. CDR3 in DNA: TGTGCCAGCAGCGTCGGACAGGGGGGTAATTCACCCCTCCACTTT. This codes for CASSVGQGGNSPLHF. The full variable domain, rest sourced from reference TRBV13 and TRBJ1-6, is AAGVIQSPRHLIKEKRETATLKCYPIPRHDTVYWYQQGPGQDPQFLISFYEKMQSDKGSIPDRFSAQQFSDYHSELNMSSLELGDSALYFCASSVGQGGNSPLHFGNGTRLTVT.

This clonotype has only a few counts. The chain is built from TRBV29-1 and TRBJ2-5; 7 bases map to TRBD2. Germline lookup yields CDR1 SQVTM and CDR2 ANQGSEA. The junction had 5 bases not matched to a gene; V was cut back by 0 bases and J by 4 bases. This CDR3 has 14 residues. CDR3 sequence reads: CSVEDTGGGETQYF. The DNA for the CDR3 is TGCAGCGTTGAAGATACGGGAGGTGGAGAGACCCAGTACTTC.

Ten or more counts support this clonotype. The chain employs TRBV30 and TRBJ1-2, with a weak D call TRBD1 (5 bases). CDR1 is GTSNPN and CDR2 is SVGIG in the germline V gene (reference sequence). The CDR3 is made up of 12 amino acids. Deletions cut 5 bases from V and 4 bases from J, with 11 bases between. The CDR3 nucleotides are TGTGCCTGGTTGACAGAGAGCTATGGCTACACCTTC. Its protein product is CAWLTESYGYTF.

The chain links TRBV7-8 to TRBJ1-5; D unclear. Trimming took off 5 bases at V and 0 bases at J, with 17 bases between the two ends. The CDR3 length is 17 residues. Germline lookup yields CDR1 SGHVS and CDR2 FQNEAQ. In DNA form, the CDR3 reads TGTGCCAGCAGCCCGCAGGTTGCCCTATATAGCAATCAGCCCCAGCATTTT. Amino acid sequence: CASSPQVALYSNQPQHF.

The chain carries TRBV18 and TRBJ2-3, with TRBD2 matching 13 bases. CDR3 length: 18 amino acids. J gave up 0 bases and V 2 bases, and 5 bases lay outside the gene matches. Germline V CDR1 and CDR2: KGHSH, LQKENI. CDR3: CASSPTGLAGTSTDTQYF. The CDR3 nucleotides read TGTGCCAGCTCACCAACGGGACTAGCGGGAACTAGCACAGATACGCAGTATTTT. The entire variable domain, with the rest obtained from reference TRBV18 and TRBJ2-3, is as follows: NAGVMQNPRHLVRRRGQEARLRCSPMKGHSHVYWYRQLPEEGLKFMVYLQKENIIDESGMPKERFSAEFPKEGPSILRIQQVVRGDSAAYFCASSPTGLAGTSTDTQYFGPGTRLTVL.

A remark on this clonotype: One end of the junction fails to match germline, which may point to a read error. The chain combines TRBV3-1 with TRBJ2-5; 8 bases match TRBD2. CDR1 is LGHDT, CDR2 YNNKEL, per germline (reference sequence). The CDR3 is made up of 14 amino acids. CDR3: CASGQEGLAGGVHF. The CDR3, as DNA: TGTGCCAGCGGCCAAGAGGGGTTGGCGGGGGGCGTGCACTTC.

The chain combines TRBV9 with TRBJ2-3, with D tentatively TRBD1 (6 bases). The CDR3 spans 16 residues. Trimming pared 0 bases from V and 0 bases from J, leaving 11 bases between. Germline values: CDR1 SGDLS, CDR2 YYNGEE. CDR3 sequence (DNA): TGTGCCAGCAGCGTAGGAGGGGGTTCTAGCACAGATACGCAGTATTTT. Translating gives CASSVGGGSSTDTQYF.

There are many counts of this clonotype. V is TRBV5-1 and J is TRBJ2-1, with TRBD2 matching 11 bases. V lost 2 bases to trimming and J lost 6 bases; unmatched junction nucleotides: 4. CDR1 and CDR2 from the germline V gene are SGHRS and YFSETQ. The CDR3 has 15 residues. The CDR3 nucleotides read TGCGCCAGCAGCTTTAGCGGGGGGGCAGGCAATGAGCAGTTCTTC. It translates to CASSFSGGAGNEQFF.

CDR3 coding DNA: TGTGCCAGCAGATCTCCCGAAGGGGTTGAAGCTTTCTTT. Amino acids: CASRSPEGVEAFF. The rearrangement uses TRBV6-1 and TRBJ1-1; D possibly corresponds to TRBD1 (5 bases). The CDR3 has 13 amino acids. V was cut by 6 bases and J by 7 bases, with 15 bases left in between. Germline CDR1 and CDR2: MNHNS and SASEGT.

This clonotype was observed many times. The chain employs TRBV27 and TRBJ2-7; tentative D call: TRBD2 (7 bases). The CDR3 has 15 residues. CDR1 MNHEY and CDR2 SMNVEV come from the germline V gene (reference sequence). V was shortened by 7 bases and J by 1 base, with 17 bases between the two germline ends. The CDR3 DNA reads as TGTGCCAGCATGCTGGCGGGGGCGGCTTCCTACGAGCAGTACTTC. Its protein is CASMLAGAASYEQYF.

This clonotype occurred a few times. This chain uses TRBV10-2 with TRBJ2-7, with 8 bases aligning to TRBD2. Germline V CDR1 and CDR2: WSHSY, SAAADI. Germline trimming cut 7 bases from V and 3 bases from J; bases unmatched to any gene: 8. This CDR3 spans 14 amino acids. The CDR3 protein is CASTGGTRSYEQYF. In DNA form, the CDR3 reads TGCGCCAGCACTGGCGGGACTAGGAGCTACGAGCAGTACTTC.

The rearrangement links TRBV7-2 to TRBJ2-3, with D unclear. Between the trimmed V and J ends, which lost 3 bases and 3 bases, there was a span of 10 bases. The CDR3 is 14 amino acids. Germline V lookup: CDR1 SGHTA, CDR2 FQGNSA. The CDR3: CASSLHMGTDTQYF. The DNA of the CDR3 is TGTGCCAGCAGCTTGCATATGGGGACAGATACGCAGTATTTT. Supplemented by reference TRBV7-2 and TRBJ2-3, the full variable domain reads GAGVSQSPSNKVTEKGKDVELRCDPISGHTALYWYRQSLGQGLEFLIYFQGNSAPDKSGLPSDRFSAERTGGSVSTLTIQRTQQEDSAVYLCASSLHMGTDTQYFGPGTRLTVL.

The rearrangement uses TRBV5-1 and TRBJ2-7; no reliable D call. This CDR3 has 13 residues. V lost 4 bases and J 3 bases, leaving 11 bases between the germline ends. Per the germline V gene, CDR1 is SGHRS and CDR2 is YFSETQ. The CDR3 DNA reads as TGCGCCAGCAGCCGGGCAACTAACTACGAGCAGTACTTC. It codes for CASSRATNYEQYF. Full variable domain (rest looked up from reference TRBV5-1 and TRBJ2-7): KAGVTQTPRYLIKTRGQQVTLSCSPISGHRSVSWYQQTPGQGLQFLFEYFSETQRNKGNFPGRFSGRQFSNSRSEMNVSTLELGDSALYLCASSRATNYEQYFGPGTRLTVT.

The chain links TRBV27 to TRBJ1-2; 7 bases are a match to TRBD1. CDR1 and CDR2 (germline): MNHEY, SMNVEV (reference sequence). Losses at the gene ends were 0 bases for V and 4 bases for J; bases not matched to a gene: 2. This CDR3 spans 14 amino acids. The CDR3 is CASSLSTGTYGYTF. The CDR3 DNA follows: TGTGCCAGCAGTTTATCGACAGGGACCTATGGCTACACCTTC.

This clonotype was detected a few times. This chain uses TRBV9 with TRBJ2-7; D may be TRBD1 (5 bases). CDR3 length: 15 amino acids. Trimming pared 0 bases from V and 5 bases from J, leaving 15 bases between. The germline V gene encodes CDR1 SGDLS and CDR2 YYNGEE. CDR3 in amino acids: CASSVVGQGNDEQYF. The CDR3 bases are TGTGCCAGCAGCGTAGTCGGGCAGGGAAACGACGAGCAGTACTTC.

This sequence joins TRBV7-6 and TRBJ1-3, with a weak D call TRBD1 (5 bases). The V gene's germline CDR1 is SGHVS and CDR2 FNYEAQ. CDR3 length equals 14 residues. V dropped 4 bases and J dropped 1 base, with 8 bases sitting between them. The CDR3 is CASSSQGSGNTIYF. CDR3 nucleotide sequence: TGTGCCAGCAGCTCTCAGGGTTCTGGAAACACCATATATTTT.

This clonotype was detected ten times or more. The genes are TRBV11-2 and TRBJ2-3; D is ambiguous. The CDR3 covers 12 residues. Germline CDR1 reads SGHAT; CDR2 reads FQNNGV. The germline V and J ends were trimmed by 7 bases and 2 bases, with 7 bases remaining between them. The CDR3 here is CASNPTTDTQYF. The CDR3 DNA is TGTGCCAGCAACCCTACCACAGATACGCAGTATTTT.

Many counts were recorded for this clonotype. The CDR3 DNA is TGTGCCAGCAGCTTAGGACCCGGGACCGCAGATACGCAGTATTTT. Residues: CASSLGPGTADTQYF. The V gene is TRBV13, the J gene TRBJ2-3; the D call may be TRBD1 or TRBD2 (5 bases each). The germline gives CDR1 PRHDT, CDR2 FYEKMQ (reference sequence). The CDR3 totals 15 residues. V gave up 0 bases and J gave up 4 bases, with 11 bases separating them.

This clonotype was observed a few times. V and J are TRBV12-3 or TRBV12-4 and TRBJ2-1; tentative D call: TRBD2 (5 bases). CDR3 length: 14 residues. Trimming cost V 5 bases and J 8 bases, with 16 bases left between them. This chain's CDR3 is CASSEGWTGDEQFF. The DNA for the CDR3 is TGTGCCAGCAGTGAGGGCTGGACCGGAGATGAGCAGTTCTTC.

To note about this clonotype: This may be a read error, as it is one base from a much larger clone. This sequence joins TRBV28 and TRBJ2-1; 8 nucleotides match TRBD2. The tail of the sequence fits TRBJ2-7 better, so the J call may be wrong. Germline V CDR1 and CDR2: MDHEN, SYDVKM. The CDR3 contains 16 residues. The CDR3 DNA reads as TGTGCCAGCAGTTTCCGGGGGGGGATCTCCTACAATGAGCAGTACTTC. Residues: CASSFRGGISYNEQYF.

The J gene is TRBJ2-7, the V gene TRBV25-1, with D unresolved. Germline V gene data show CDR1 as MGHDK and CDR2 as SYGVNS. The length of the CDR3 is 15 residues. The V and J ends lost 5 bases and 2 bases respectively, with 16 bases between them. The DNA of the CDR3 is TGTGCCAGCAGTTCAACAAACCCCAGTACCTACGAGCAGTACTTC. Protein product: CASSSTNPSTYEQYF.

This clonotype showed up many times. The gene calls are TRBV28 and TRBJ2-7; TRBD1 matches at 8 bases. Germline-derived CDR1 and CDR2 are MDHEN and SYDVKM. This CDR3 is built from 14 residues. V shed 10 bases and J 3 bases; nucleotides not matched to a gene: 11. The DNA of the CDR3 is TGTGCCACCGTAGAGGGACAGGCCTTCTACGAGCAGTACTTC. Its translation: CATVEGQAFYEQYF. The full variable domain, completed using reference TRBV28 and TRBJ2-7, is DVKVTQSSRYLVKRTGEKVFLECVQDMDHENMFWYRQDPGLGLRLIYFSYDVKMKEKGDIPEGYSVSREKKERFSLILESASTNQTSMYLCATVEGQAFYEQYFGPGTRLTVT.

The V gene is TRBV7-2, the J gene TRBJ1-2; D unresolved. From germline, CDR1 is SGHTA and CDR2 FQGNSA. The CDR3 is 14 residues long. The V gene lost 0 bases and the J gene lost 5 bases, with 10 bases spanning the gap. The CDR3 is CASSLAPAGYGYTF. CDR3 nucleotide sequence: TGTGCCAGCAGCTTAGCCCCAGCGGGGTATGGCTACACCTTC.